The rows below give T cell receptor beta chains drawn from one sample of a study of T-cell memory formation after mild COVID-19. TCRdb redid the calling of the 5' RACE reads with MiXCR, one entry per CDR3 protein. The data contain roughly 560,000 distinct CDR3 sequences, 20% of them singletons. Material: PBMCs or a T cell subset sorted from them (not recorded which). Source of these receptors: an adult woman who had mild COVID-19 (a few samples of this study predate the infection). Cell type and time point are not known. The CDR3 runs from the conserved cysteine through the conserved F or W. Each record gives: D gene, J gene, V gene, clone size, CDR3 protein, CDR3 DNA. D genes are given only for firm matches. Clone size is not always given. Where it is, it says once, few, many or a class for expanded clones.

D gene: TRBD2; J gene: TRBJ2-1; V gene: TRBV5-6; clone size: NA; CDR3 protein: CASSLGYSGSRDNEQFF; CDR3 DNA: TGTGCCAGCAGCTTGGGGTATAGCGGGAGCCGGGACAATGAGCAGTTCTTC
D gene: NA; J gene: TRBJ2-5; V gene: TRBV28; clone size: few; CDR3 protein: CASSGGDSQETQYF; CDR3 DNA: TGTGCCAGCAGTGGGGGGGACAGTCAAGAGACCCAGTACTTC
D gene: NA; J gene: TRBJ2-2; V gene: TRBV5-1; clone size: NA; CDR3 protein: CASSLEGGIELFF; CDR3 DNA: TGCGCCAGCAGCTTGGAAGGGGGGATCGAGCTGTTTTTT
D gene: NA; J gene: TRBJ1-1; V gene: TRBV6-5; clone size: NA; CDR3 protein: CASSGSTNTEAFF; CDR3 DNA: TGTGCCAGCTCCGGAAGCACGAACACTGAAGCTTTCTTT
D gene: NA; J gene: TRBJ2-3; V gene: TRBV7-2; clone size: few; CDR3 protein: CASSPPAVDTQYF; CDR3 DNA: TGTGCCAGCAGCCCCCCGGCCGTAGATACGCAGTATTTT
D gene: TRBD1; J gene: TRBJ1-5; V gene: TRBV5-6; clone size: NA; CDR3 protein: CASSFDRGQPQHF; CDR3 DNA: TGTGCCAGCAGCTTTGACAGGGGACAGCCCCAGCATTTT
D gene: TRBD2; J gene: TRBJ2-1; V gene: TRBV29-1; clone size: NA; CDR3 protein: CSVQARGLAVYNEQFF; CDR3 DNA: TGCAGCGTTCAGGCCCGCGGGCTAGCGGTTTACAATGAGCAGTTCTTC
D gene: NA; J gene: TRBJ1-2; V gene: TRBV7-9; clone size: NA; CDR3 protein: CSSSSPGEGTYGYTF; CDR3 DNA: TGTTCCAGCAGCTCGCCTGGGGAAGGAACCTATGGCTACACCTTC
D gene: NA; J gene: TRBJ2-5; V gene: TRBV5-1; clone size: NA; CDR3 protein: CASSSTTADAKTQYF; CDR3 DNA: TGCGCCAGCAGCTCCACTACGGCTGATGCGAAGACCCAGTACTTC
D gene: NA; J gene: TRBJ1-1; V gene: TRBV5-6; clone size: NA; CDR3 protein: CASSKGVAPEAFF; CDR3 DNA: TGTGCCAGCAGCAAGGGGGTTGCTCCTGAAGCTTTCTTT
D gene: NA; J gene: TRBJ1-1; V gene: TRBV7-9; clone size: few; CDR3 protein: CASSLSGIGDAEAFF; CDR3 DNA: TGTGCCAGCAGCTTATCTGGCATTGGAGACGCTGAAGCTTTCTTT
D gene: NA; J gene: TRBJ1-5; V gene: TRBV9; clone size: few; CDR3 protein: CASSVEGSPNQPQHF; CDR3 DNA: TGTGCCAGCAGCGTAGAGGGATCCCCCAATCAGCCCCAGCATTTT
D gene: NA; J gene: TRBJ1-1; V gene: TRBV20-1; clone size: many; CDR3 protein: CSASNRTEAFF; CDR3 DNA: TGCAGTGCTAGCAATCGCACTGAAGCTTTCTTT
D gene: NA; J gene: TRBJ1-3; V gene: TRBV6-1; clone size: NA; CDR3 protein: CASSDRAGNTIYF; CDR3 DNA: TGTGCCAGCAGTGACCGGGCTGGAAACACCATATATTTT
D gene: TRBD1; J gene: TRBJ1-6; V gene: TRBV30; clone size: NA; CDR3 protein: CAWSPGQGASKSPLHF; CDR3 DNA: TGTGCCTGGAGTCCGGGACAGGGGGCTTCTAAGTCACCCCTCCACTTT
D gene: NA; J gene: TRBJ1-1; V gene: TRBV5-1; clone size: few; CDR3 protein: CASSLLPGLNTEAFF; CDR3 DNA: TGCGCCAGCAGCTTGTTACCCGGGCTGAACACTGAAGCTTTCTTT
D gene: NA; J gene: TRBJ2-1; V gene: TRBV9; clone size: once; CDR3 protein: CASSYPSERYNEQFF; CDR3 DNA: TGTGCCAGCAGCTACCCGTCGGAGCGGTACAATGAGCAGTTCTTC
D gene: TRBD2; J gene: TRBJ2-1; V gene: TRBV19; clone size: NA; CDR3 protein: CASSIGLAGSFDEQFF; CDR3 DNA: TGTGCCAGTAGTATCGGGCTAGCGGGGTCTTTCGATGAGCAGTTCTTC
D gene: TRBD1; J gene: TRBJ1-2; V gene: TRBV12-3/TRBV12-4; clone size: few; CDR3 protein: CASRAQGGGYTF; CDR3 DNA: TGTGCCAGCAGGGCACAGGGGGGAGGCTACACCTTC
D gene: NA; J gene: TRBJ1-2; V gene: TRBV29-1; clone size: NA; CDR3 protein: CSVEPTGTSYGYTF; CDR3 DNA: TGCAGCGTTGAGCCCACAGGGACCAGCTATGGCTACACCTTC
D gene: NA; J gene: TRBJ1-2; V gene: TRBV27; clone size: few; CDR3 protein: CASSTRQPIANYGYTF; CDR3 DNA: TGTGCCAGCAGTACGCGACAGCCGATAGCTAACTATGGCTACACCTTC
D gene: TRBD1; J gene: TRBJ2-5; V gene: TRBV27; clone size: NA; CDR3 protein: CASSLLGQGKETQYF; CDR3 DNA: TGTGCCAGCAGTTTACTGGGACAGGGCAAAGAGACCCAGTACTTC
D gene: NA; J gene: TRBJ2-1; V gene: TRBV5-5; clone size: once; CDR3 protein: CASSPPGATALPNEQFF; CDR3 DNA: TGTGCCAGCAGCCCCCCAGGGGCGACAGCACTACCCAATGAGCAGTTCTTC
D gene: TRBD2; J gene: TRBJ2-7; V gene: TRBV18; clone size: NA; CDR3 protein: CASSPGAGGPYEQYF; CDR3 DNA: TGTGCCAGCTCACCTGGGGCGGGAGGGCCTTACGAGCAGTACTTC
D gene: TRBD1; J gene: TRBJ2-5; V gene: TRBV2; clone size: NA; CDR3 protein: CASSLTGGTETQYF; CDR3 DNA: TGTGCCAGCAGCCTGACAGGGGGCACGGAGACCCAGTACTTC
D gene: NA; J gene: TRBJ1-1; V gene: TRBV4-1; clone size: few; CDR3 protein: CASSQGPISNTEAFF; CDR3 DNA: TGCGCCAGCAGCCAAGGACCGATTTCCAACACTGAAGCTTTCTTT
D gene: NA; J gene: TRBJ1-1; V gene: TRBV7-8; clone size: NA; CDR3 protein: CASSAGSLGNTEAFF; CDR3 DNA: TGTGCCAGCAGCGCAGGGTCCCTCGGGAACACTGAAGCTTTCTTT
D gene: TRBD2; J gene: TRBJ2-3; V gene: TRBV9; clone size: NA; CDR3 protein: CASSPQPGLHTDTQYF; CDR3 DNA: TGTGCCAGCAGCCCCCAACCGGGACTACACACAGATACGCAGTATTTT
D gene: TRBD1; J gene: TRBJ2-1; V gene: TRBV29-1; clone size: NA; CDR3 protein: CSGGTGGSYNEQFF; CDR3 DNA: TGCAGCGGAGGCACAGGGGGCTCCTACAATGAGCAGTTCTTC
D gene: NA; J gene: TRBJ1-1; V gene: TRBV2; clone size: NA; CDR3 protein: CASSEGTNTEAFF; CDR3 DNA: TGTGCCAGCAGTGAAGGCACGAACACTGAAGCTTTCTTT
D gene: NA; J gene: TRBJ2-1; V gene: TRBV4-1; clone size: NA; CDR3 protein: CASSQEPGGVNEQFF; CDR3 DNA: TGCGCCAGCAGCCAAGAGCCAGGGGGGGTCAATGAGCAGTTCTTC
D gene: NA; J gene: TRBJ1-2; V gene: TRBV7-9; clone size: NA; CDR3 protein: CASSFRREGYTF; CDR3 DNA: TGTGCCAGCAGCTTCCGGAGGGAAGGCTACACCTTC
D gene: TRBD2; J gene: TRBJ2-3; V gene: TRBV7-2; clone size: NA; CDR3 protein: CASSPSLAGAGTDTQYF; CDR3 DNA: TGTGCCAGCAGCCCTAGCTTAGCGGGAGCTGGCACAGATACGCAGTATTTT
D gene: TRBD1; J gene: TRBJ2-3; V gene: TRBV5-1; clone size: many; CDR3 protein: CASSGGRGRSDTQYF; CDR3 DNA: TGCGCCAGCAGCGGGGGCAGGGGGCGGTCAGATACGCAGTATTTT
D gene: NA; J gene: TRBJ2-7; V gene: TRBV4-1; clone size: NA; CDR3 protein: CASSQPTGSYEQYF; CDR3 DNA: TGCGCCAGCAGCCAACCGACAGGTTCCTACGAGCAGTACTTC
D gene: TRBD1; J gene: TRBJ1-1; V gene: TRBV30; clone size: NA; CDR3 protein: CAWSTQGAEAFF; CDR3 DNA: TGTGCCTGGAGCACTCAGGGGGCGGAAGCTTTCTTT
D gene: NA; J gene: TRBJ1-4; V gene: TRBV7-6; clone size: NA; CDR3 protein: CASSSGWTATEKLFF; CDR3 DNA: TGTGCCAGCAGCTCCGGGTGGACCGCAACCGAAAAACTGTTTTTT
D gene: TRBD2; J gene: TRBJ2-2; V gene: TRBV5-1; clone size: few; CDR3 protein: CASSLASGGQNTGELFF; CDR3 DNA: TGCGCCAGCAGCTTGGCCAGCGGGGGGCAGAACACCGGGGAGCTGTTTTTT
D gene: NA; J gene: TRBJ2-7; V gene: TRBV25-1; clone size: few; CDR3 protein: CATVGGWYEQYF; CDR3 DNA: TGTGCCACCGTGGGGGGTTGGTACGAGCAGTACTTC
D gene: NA; J gene: TRBJ1-1; V gene: TRBV7-6; clone size: NA; CDR3 protein: CASSLGWVGLNTEAFF; CDR3 DNA: TGTGCCAGCAGCTTAGGTTGGGTCGGCTTGAACACTGAAGCTTTCTTT
D gene: TRBD2; J gene: TRBJ2-1; V gene: TRBV7-8; clone size: NA; CDR3 protein: CASSVGLANEQFF; CDR3 DNA: TGTGCCAGCAGCGTAGGACTAGCGAATGAGCAGTTCTTC
D gene: NA; J gene: TRBJ2-3; V gene: TRBV7-2; clone size: NA; CDR3 protein: CASSPRAKDTQYF; CDR3 DNA: TGTGCCAGCAGCCCCCGGGCGAAAGATACGCAGTATTTT
D gene: TRBD2; J gene: TRBJ2-1; V gene: TRBV3-1; clone size: few; CDR3 protein: CASSQGLAGTSDNEQFF; CDR3 DNA: TGTGCCAGCAGCCAAGGACTAGCGGGGACCAGCGACAATGAGCAGTTCTTC
D gene: NA; J gene: TRBJ2-3; V gene: TRBV28; clone size: few; CDR3 protein: CASEDLLADTQYF; CDR3 DNA: TGTGCCAGCGAGGACCTGCTCGCAGATACGCAGTATTTT
D gene: NA; J gene: TRBJ2-2; V gene: TRBV4-3; clone size: NA; CDR3 protein: CASSQGTGIGTGELFF; CDR3 DNA: TGCGCCAGCAGCCAGGGTACGGGGATCGGCACCGGGGAGCTGTTTTTT
D gene: TRBD1; J gene: TRBJ1-4; V gene: TRBV5-1; clone size: few; CDR3 protein: CASSIGQGASEKLFF; CDR3 DNA: TGCGCCAGCAGCATTGGACAGGGGGCGAGTGAAAAACTGTTTTTT
D gene: TRBD1; J gene: TRBJ2-1; V gene: TRBV20-1; clone size: few; CDR3 protein: CSARDLQGASYNEQFF; CDR3 DNA: TGCAGTGCTAGAGATCTACAGGGGGCATCCTACAATGAGCAGTTCTTC
D gene: NA; J gene: TRBJ1-1; V gene: TRBV4-1; clone size: few; CDR3 protein: CASRQPWTALRNTEAFF; CDR3 DNA: TGCGCCAGCAGGCAACCTTGGACAGCTCTACGGAACACTGAAGCTTTCTTT
D gene: TRBD2; J gene: TRBJ2-3; V gene: TRBV3-1; clone size: few; CDR3 protein: CASSQVGGGDTQYF; CDR3 DNA: TGTGCCAGCAGCCAAGTCGGGGGGGGAGATACGCAGTATTTT
D gene: TRBD2; J gene: TRBJ2-2; V gene: TRBV7-7; clone size: many; CDR3 protein: CASLPGLAAANTGELFF; CDR3 DNA: TGTGCTAGCCTTCCGGGACTAGCGGCTGCGAACACCGGGGAGCTGTTTTTT
D gene: NA; J gene: TRBJ2-3; V gene: TRBV7-2; clone size: NA; CDR3 protein: CASSSGQRRNTDTQYF; CDR3 DNA: TGTGCCAGCAGCAGTGGACAGAGAAGGAACACAGATACGCAGTATTTT
D gene: NA; J gene: TRBJ1-2; V gene: TRBV12-3/TRBV12-4; clone size: NA; CDR3 protein: CASSLMRSSGSYGYTF; CDR3 DNA: TGTGCCAGCAGCCTAATGCGGTCATCGGGTAGCTATGGCTACACCTTC
D gene: TRBD1; J gene: TRBJ2-7; V gene: TRBV11-2; clone size: few; CDR3 protein: CASSFYLVGGEDYEHYF; CDR3 DNA: TGTGCCAGCAGCTTTTACCTCGTAGGGGGCGAAGACTACGAGCATTACTTC
D gene: TRBD1; J gene: TRBJ2-6; V gene: TRBV9; clone size: NA; CDR3 protein: CASSPRTGASSGANVLTF; CDR3 DNA: TGTGCCAGCAGCCCCCGGACAGGGGCCAGCTCTGGGGCCAACGTCCTGACTTTC
D gene: NA; J gene: TRBJ1-2; V gene: TRBV7-9; clone size: NA; CDR3 protein: CASSLLVEGPLKGYTF; CDR3 DNA: TGTGCCAGCAGCTTACTAGTCGAGGGACCTCTGAAGGGCTACACCTTC
D gene: NA; J gene: TRBJ1-2; V gene: TRBV6-5; clone size: NA; CDR3 protein: CASRQAANYGYTF; CDR3 DNA: TGTGCCAGCCGACAGGCCGCTAACTATGGCTACACCTTC
D gene: TRBD1; J gene: TRBJ2-7; V gene: TRBV20-1; clone size: NA; CDR3 protein: CSARVETGINHEQYF; CDR3 DNA: TGCAGTGCTAGGGTGGAGACAGGGATAAACCACGAGCAGTACTTC
D gene: TRBD1; J gene: TRBJ1-2; V gene: TRBV7-9; clone size: NA; CDR3 protein: CASSLGTGVEGYTF; CDR3 DNA: TGTGCCAGCAGCTTAGGAACAGGGGTGGAAGGCTACACCTTC
D gene: NA; J gene: TRBJ2-1; V gene: TRBV27; clone size: NA; CDR3 protein: CASSPLDSRGDEQFF; CDR3 DNA: TGTGCCAGCAGTCCCCTGGACTCCCGAGGGGATGAGCAGTTCTTC